The count of the clone carrying this T cell receptor beta chain is one. Antigen: not known. Primers used in a second PCR of roughly 7 to 12 cycles were a sample-barcoded 5' primer and a J-beta primer mix. TCRdb re-derived calls from the 5' RACE reads in MiXCR, one entry per CDR3 protein. This table has around 1.5 million distinct CDR3 sequences, roughly 59% appearing once. The entry originates in a study of blood T cells in healthy people across ages. Study results and caveats: A roughly linear age-dependent decrease characterized TCR beta diversity per million T cells.

The receptor was derived from a man younger than 35 in good health. Sample: blood.

As DNA, the CDR3 is TGCGCCAGCAGCTTGTATCTTAGGACAGATACGCAGTATTTT. Translating it yields CASSLYLRTDTQYF. This sequence joins TRBV5-1 and TRBJ2-3; D call uncertain. The CDR3 extends over 14 amino acids. Between the trimmed V and J ends, which lost 1 base and 3 bases, there was a span of 9 bases. Per the germline V gene, CDR1 is SGHRS and CDR2 is YFSETQ.